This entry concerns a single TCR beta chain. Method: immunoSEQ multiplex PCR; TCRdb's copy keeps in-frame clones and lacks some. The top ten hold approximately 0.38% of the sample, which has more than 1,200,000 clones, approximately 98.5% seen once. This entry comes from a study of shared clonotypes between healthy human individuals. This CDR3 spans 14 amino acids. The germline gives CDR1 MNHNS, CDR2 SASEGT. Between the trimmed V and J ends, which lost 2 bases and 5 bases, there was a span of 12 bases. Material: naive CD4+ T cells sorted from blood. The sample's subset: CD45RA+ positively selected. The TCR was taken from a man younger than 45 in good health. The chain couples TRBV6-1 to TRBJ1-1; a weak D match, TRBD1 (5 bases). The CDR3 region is CASSENRGGTEAFF. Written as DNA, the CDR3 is TGTGCCAGCAGTGAAAATAGGGGAGGGACTGAAGCTTTCTTT.